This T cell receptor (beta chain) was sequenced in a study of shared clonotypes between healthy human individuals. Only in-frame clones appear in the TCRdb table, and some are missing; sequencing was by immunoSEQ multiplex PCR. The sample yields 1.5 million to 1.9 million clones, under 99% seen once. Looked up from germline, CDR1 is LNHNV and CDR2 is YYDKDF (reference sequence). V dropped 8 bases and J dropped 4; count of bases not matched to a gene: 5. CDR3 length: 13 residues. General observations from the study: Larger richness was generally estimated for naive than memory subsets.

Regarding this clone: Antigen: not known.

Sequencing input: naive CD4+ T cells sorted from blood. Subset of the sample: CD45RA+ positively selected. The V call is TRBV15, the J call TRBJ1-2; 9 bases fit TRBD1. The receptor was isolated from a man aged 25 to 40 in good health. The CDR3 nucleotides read TGTGCCACCGCGGGACAGGGAGGCTATGGCTACACCTTC. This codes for CATAGQGGYGYTF.